These 15 T cell receptor beta chains share one sample of origin, sequenced in a study of CD4 T cell repertoires in COVID-19. Sequenced by immunoSEQ multiplex PCR; TCRdb stores in-frame clones only, minus some. The sample shows tens of thousands of clones, 83% of them seen only once. The material was CD4+ T cells from peripheral blood, obtained after recovery from COVID-19. These receptors came from a human donor who had COVID-19.

V usage is TRBV29-1 and J usage is TRBJ2-7, with 11 positions matching TRBD1. Germline-derived CDR1 and CDR2 are SQVTM and ANQGSEA. V gave up 4 bases and J gave up 9 bases; unmatched junction bases: 11. The CDR3 covers 14 residues. CDR3 bases: TGCAGCGTTGGATCAGCCGGACAGGGGGCTGGGCAGTACTTC. It is translated as CSVGSAGQGAGQYF.

The chain carries TRBV9 and TRBJ2-2; tentatively, D is TRBD1 or TRBD2 (5 bases each). Germline V CDR1 and CDR2: SGDLS, YYNGEE. The ends were cut back, 4 bases at V and 3 bases at J, with 13 bases in the middle. This CDR3 contains 15 residues. CDR3: CASSLIGADTGELFF. DNA of the CDR3: TGTGCCAGCAGCCTTATCGGGGCCGACACCGGGGAGCTGTTTTTT.

This chain connects TRBV28 to TRBJ2-7; D is unclear. V was clipped by 3 bases and J by 4 bases, with 10 bases between them. The CDR3 runs 13 residues. CDR1 is MDHEN and CDR2 is SYDVKM in the germline V gene. CDR3 protein: CASSFGHSYEQYF. Here the CDR3 DNA reads TGTGCCAGCAGTTTTGGGCACTCTTACGAGCAGTACTTC. Full variable domain (remainder filled in from reference TRBV28 and TRBJ2-7): DVKVTQSSRYLVKRTGEKVFLECVQDMDHENMFWYRQDPGLGLRLIYFSYDVKMKEKGDIPEGYSVSREKKERFSLILESASTNQTSMYLCASSFGHSYEQYFGPGTRLTVT.

This clone has a single count. This chain's CDR3 is CASSSRRTGELFF. The CDR3 DNA reads TGTGCCAGCAGCTCCAGACGGACCGGGGAGCTGTTTTTT. The V call is TRBV5-8, the J call TRBJ2-2; D unresolved. Germline CDR1 reads SGHTS; CDR2 reads YDEGEE. Trimming shortened V by 3 bases and J by 5 bases, and 8 bases separated the two germline ends. CDR3 length equals 13 residues.

In this sample, this clone turned up once. The chain has TRBV29-1 and TRBJ2-1, with D maybe TRBD2 (6 bases). The CDR3 length is 13 residues. Per germline, CDR1 SQVTM and CDR2 ANQGSEA. Trimming took 5 bases from V and 3 from J, leaving 11 bases between them. The CDR3 DNA follows: TGCAGCGTTCCGGGGGACCTCTACAATGAGCAGTTCTTC. Amino acid sequence: CSVPGDLYNEQFF.

The V call is TRBV16, the J call TRBJ1-1; possibly TRBD1 for D (5 bases). The CDR3 sequence is 15 residues long. Germline loops: CDR1 KGHSY, CDR2 FQNENV. V dropped 0 bases and J dropped 7 bases, with 15 bases sitting between them. The CDR3 loop reads CASSQSGPSGGEAFF. CDR3 DNA: TGTGCCAGCAGCCAATCGGGCCCCAGTGGGGGTGAAGCTTTCTTT.

The chain has TRBV3-1 (or the pseudogene TRBV3-2) and TRBJ1-1, with D unclear. CDR1 and CDR2 from the germline V gene are LGHDT and YNNKEL (reference sequence). V shed 0 bases and J shed 8 bases, with 7 bases lying between them. The CDR3 is 12 amino acids. In DNA form, the CDR3 reads TGTGCCAGCAGCCAAGATATATACGAAGCTTTCTTT. Its translation is CASSQDIYEAFF.

J is TRBJ1-2 and V is TRBV7-6; D unclear. Germline lookup yields CDR1 SGHVS and CDR2 FNYEAQ. The V end was cut by 0 bases, the J end by 2 bases, with 10 bases between. CDR3 size: 15 residues. CDR3 nucleotides: TGTGCCAGCAGCTTAGCGCAGGAAGAAAACTATGGCTACACCTTC. It specifies CASSLAQEENYGYTF.

CDR3 sequence reads: CASSLEGAGGPRKQYF. DNA for the CDR3: TGTGCCAGCAGCTTAGAGGGCGCGGGGGGCCCCCGAAAGCAGTACTTC. This sequence joins TRBV11-2 and TRBJ2-7; 8 nucleotides match TRBD2. The germline CDR1 and CDR2 sequences are SGHAT and FQNNGV. After removal of 0 bases from V and 8 bases from J, the junction contained 12 bases not matched to a gene. This CDR3 region has 16 residues.

The chain links TRBV18 to TRBJ2-5; perhaps TRBD2 as D (7 bases). Trimming removed 6 bases from V and 5 bases from J, with 19 bases in between. Germline loops: CDR1 KGHSH, CDR2 LQKENI. This CDR3 contains 15 residues. CDR3 loop: CASSLNPGGPETQYF. The CDR3 DNA reads TGTGCCAGCTCTCTAAACCCGGGGGGCCCGGAGACCCAGTACTTC.

The DNA of the CDR3 is TGTGCCAGCAGTTACGAGGCCAACTATGGCTACACCTTC. It codes for CASSYEANYGYTF. This rearrangement joins TRBV6-2 or TRBV6-3 to TRBJ1-2; no clear D. This CDR3 has 13 amino acids. The ends were cut back, 2 bases at V and 2 bases at J, with 6 bases in the middle. Germline V gives CDR1 MNHEY, CDR2 SVGEGT.

This clone was counted at least ten times. The chain has TRBV5-1 and TRBJ2-5; no definite D call. The CDR3 has 14 amino acids. V lost 3 bases and J 2 bases, leaving 11 bases between the germline ends. Germline CDR1 is SGHRS and CDR2 is YFSETQ. The CDR3 region is CASSSFDPQETQYF. The CDR3 region has the DNA TGCGCCAGCAGCTCCTTTGATCCACAAGAGACCCAGTACTTC. The complete variable domain, with remaining parts taken from reference TRBV5-1 and TRBJ2-5, reads KAGVTQTPRYLIKTRGQQVTLSCSPISGHRSVSWYQQTPGQGLQFLFEYFSETQRNKGNFPGRFSGRQFSNSRSEMNVSTLELGDSALYLCASSSFDPQETQYFGPGTRLLVL.

This chain joins TRBV12-3 or TRBV12-4 and TRBJ2-3; 8 nucleotides match TRBD2. This CDR3 is 13 amino acids long. J was trimmed by 8 bases and V by 7 bases; bases with no gene match: 8. The CDR3 sequence is CASNSGAQLTQYF. In DNA, the CDR3 is TGTGCCAGCAATAGCGGGGCGCAGCTTACGCAGTATTTT.

The chain recombines TRBV10-3 with TRBJ2-3; tentative D call: TRBD1 (5 bases). The CDR3 runs 13 residues. Per germline, CDR1 ENHRY and CDR2 SYGVKD. The V end was cut by 11 bases, the J end by 4 bases, with 16 bases between. CDR3 region: CAAQERGADTQYF. In DNA form, the CDR3 reads TGTGCCGCCCAGGAAAGGGGCGCAGATACGCAGTATTTT.

The rearrangement uses TRBV18 and TRBJ2-4, with D possibly being TRBD2 (6 bases). V was trimmed by 3 bases and J by 8 bases, leaving 14 bases between them. Per germline, CDR1 KGHSH and CDR2 LQKENI. The CDR3 length is 14 residues. CDR3 residues: CASSPRQPGDIQYF. In DNA form, the CDR3 reads TGTGCCAGCTCACCTCGGCAACCGGGGGACATTCAGTACTTC.